This T cell receptor (beta chain) was recovered during a study of shared clonotypes between healthy human individuals. Study as a whole: Used for every donor were three CD4 naive, three CD4 memory, two CD8 naive and one CD8 memory plate.

Assay execution proceeded at the deep level. Researchers divided each subset's genomic DNA evenly across several immunoSEQ plates. Measured with immunoSEQ multiplex PCR; TCRdb has only the in-frame clones, and not every one. The table shows a few million clones, with about 92% occurring only once. CDR1 and CDR2 (germline): KGHSH, LQKENI. The CDR3 loop spans 15 amino acids. V was clipped by 2 bases and J by 2 bases; unmatched bases: 3. The chain combines TRBV18 with TRBJ2-1; 7 bases are a match to TRBD2. Input material: naive CD4+ T cells sorted from blood. Subset noted: CD45RA+ positively selected. The TCR sequence derives from a man aged 18 to 35 in good health. The CDR3 here is CASSPAAGAYNEQFF. Written as DNA, the CDR3 is TGTGCCAGCTCACCAGCGGCGGGAGCCTACAATGAGCAGTTCTTC.